This is a list of T cell receptor beta chains from one sample in a study of blood T cell repertoires in COVID-19. Generated by immunoSEQ multiplex PCR, the TCRdb table keeps only in-frame clones and is missing some. The sample has around 250,000 clones; approximately 85% are singletons. The specimen sequenced was PBMCs or T cells enriched from blood (not recorded which). The origin of the receptors is a woman aged 45-65 years who had recovered from COVID-19. Each CDR3 is given with its conserved first and last residue. A D gene is named only where the DNA matches it firmly. Rows may omit the clone size; those that give it use once, few, many or a size class.

D gene	J gene	clone size	V gene	CDR3 DNA	CDR3 protein
TRBD1	TRBJ1-2	.	TRBV5-4	TGTGCCAGCAGCTCCCAGACAGGGTATAACTATGGCTACACCTTC	CASSSQTGYNYGYTF
TRBD1	TRBJ2-5	few	TRBV6-2/TRBV6-3	TGTGCCAGCAGCACGCGGACAGGGGGAGAGACCCAGTACTTC	CASSTRTGGETQYF
TRBD1	TRBJ1-2	.	TRBV27	TGTGCCAGCAGCCGAGCAGGGGGCAACTATGGCTACACCTTC	CASSRAGGNYGYTF
.	TRBJ2-4	.	TRBV2	TGTGCCAGTCTCGTCGAGTTAGCCAAAAACATTCAGTACTTC	CASLVELAKNIQYF
TRBD2	TRBJ2-7	.	TRBV4-2	TGTGCCAGCAGCCAAGTGTGGCTAGCGGGAGCCCAAAGAAACTACGAGCAGTACTTC	CASSQVWLAGAQRNYEQYF
TRBD2	TRBJ2-5	.	TRBV7-9	TGTGCCAGCAGGCAAACCGGGACTAGCGTGGAGACCCAGTACTTC	CASRQTGTSVETQYF
.	TRBJ1-3	few	TRBV7-9	TGTGCCAGCAGCTTAGAATGGTCAGGGTTCTCTGGAAACACCATATATTTT	CASSLEWSGFSGNTIYF
.	TRBJ2-5	.	TRBV6-6	TGTGCCAGCAGTTACCACGTCCGGGAGACCCAGTACTTC	CASSYHVRETQYF
.	TRBJ1-5	.	TRBV28	TGTGCCAGCAGTTTATACAGGGAACGAGTTCAGCCCCAGCATTTT	CASSLYRERVQPQHF
.	TRBJ1-4	.	TRBV10-2	TGCGCCAGCAGTGAGACGTCAACAGTTAATGAAAAACTGTTTTTT	CASSETSTVNEKLFF
TRBD1	TRBJ1-1	few	TRBV7-3	TGTGCCAGCAGCACCTGGACAGGTCTACCGTTGAACACTGAAGCTTTCTTT	CASSTWTGLPLNTEAFF
.	TRBJ1-1	.	TRBV11-3	TGTGCCAGCAGCTCGAAGGGGGACACTGAAGCTTTCTTT	CASSSKGDTEAFF
TRBD1	TRBJ1-2	.	TRBV6-5	TGTGCCAGCAGTTTTCTGACAGGGGCTGAAAATGGCTACACCTTC	CASSFLTGAENGYTF
.	TRBJ2-3	once	TRBV4-2	TGTGCCAGCAGCCAACGAGGCACAGATACGCAGTATTTT	CASSQRGTDTQYF
TRBD1	TRBJ2-1	few	TRBV7-6	TGTGCCAGCAGCTTACTCAGGACAGGGATCAATGAGCAGTTCTTC	CASSLLRTGINEQFF
TRBD1	TRBJ1-3	.	TRBV6-1	TGTGCCAGCAGTGACCCGACAGGGGGCCGGTACACCATATATTTT	CASSDPTGGRYTIYF
.	TRBJ2-3	.	TRBV3-1/TRBV3-2	TGTGCCAGCAGCCCAACAGGGACCACAGATACGCAGTATTTT	CASSPTGTTDTQYF
.	TRBJ2-7	.	TRBV2	TGTGCCAGCAAGGTCGGGGCGGGATCCTACGAGCAGTACTTC	CASKVGAGSYEQYF
TRBD1	TRBJ1-6	.	TRBV28	TGTGCCAGCAGCAGGGGCAGGGGGAATTCACCCCTCCACTTT	CASSRGRGNSPLHF
.	TRBJ1-2	.	TRBV27	TGTGCCAGCAGTTCGAGGACAAAACAGATTTCTCATGGCTACACCTTC	CASSSRTKQISHGYTF